One sample yielded the 20 T cell receptor beta chains listed below, sequenced in a study of blood T cell repertoires in COVID-19. Generated by immunoSEQ multiplex PCR, the TCRdb table keeps only in-frame clones and is missing some. The sample contains around 170,000 clones, approximately 90% of which appear only once. What was sequenced was peripheral blood. The source of these receptors is a man between 18 and 35 years old who had recovered from COVID-19.

The rearrangement links TRBV18 to TRBJ1-4, with D tentatively TRBD1 (5 bases). V gave up 4 bases and J gave up 3 bases, with 15 bases separating them. The CDR3 is 16 residues long. Germline assignment: CDR1 KGHSH and CDR2 LQKENI. CDR3: CASSLSPQASNEKLFF. Here the CDR3 DNA reads TGTGCCAGCTCACTATCCCCACAGGCCTCTAATGAAAAACTGTTTTTT.

The CDR3 here is CATSRGGQPGDTQYF. The CDR3 region has the DNA TGTGCCACCAGCAGAGGGGGACAGCCGGGGGATACGCAGTATTTT. The chain uses TRBV15 and TRBJ2-3, with 7 bases fitting TRBD1. Per germline, CDR1 LNHNV and CDR2 YYDKDF (reference sequence). The CDR3 covers 15 residues. V was pared by 1 base and J by 6 bases, with 7 bases of the junction left unmatched.

The J gene is TRBJ1-4, the V gene TRBV27; unclear D gene. CDR1 MNHEY and CDR2 SMNVEV come from the germline V gene (reference sequence). Deletions cut 6 bases from V and 6 bases from J, with 11 bases between. The CDR3 is 13 amino acids. The DNA for the CDR3 is TGTGCCAGCAGCTCCTGGGGAGATGAAAAACTGTTTTTT. Protein sequence: CASSSWGDEKLFF.

The genes are TRBV19 and TRBJ1-5; 8 bases agree with TRBD1. Trimming at V came to 0 bases and at J to 4 bases, leaving 2 bases not matched to a gene. CDR3 length: 15 residues. In germline, CDR1 is LNHDA, CDR2 SQIVND (reference sequence). The CDR3 protein is CASSIDGTGNQPQHF. In DNA form, the CDR3 reads TGTGCCAGTAGTATAGACGGGACAGGAAATCAGCCCCAGCATTTT.

This clone came up once. The chain joins TRBV4-3 to TRBJ2-3; 8 bases match TRBD2. Losses at the gene ends were 9 bases for V and 1 base for J; bases not matched to a gene: 9. The CDR3 totals 15 residues. CDR1 and CDR2 from the germline V gene are LGHNA and YSLEER. The CDR3 bases are TGCGCCAGTACCTCTAGCGGGTCCCGCACAGATACGCAGTATTTT. Amino acid sequence: CASTSSGSRTDTQYF.

This clone was found once. The chain is built from TRBV6-5 and TRBJ1-4; no clear D. The CDR3 contains 15 residues. Germline values: CDR1 MNHEY, CDR2 SVGAGI. Trimming removed 0 bases from V and 7 bases from J, with 12 bases in between. In nucleotides, the CDR3 is TGTGCCAGCAGTTACTCGGGAGGTGTATTTGAAAAACTGTTTTTT. Protein sequence: CASSYSGGVFEKLFF.

J is TRBJ1-3 and V is TRBV27; D is undetermined. The germline gives CDR1 MNHEY, CDR2 SMNVEV (reference sequence). This CDR3 has 14 residues. V lost 0 bases, J lost 0 bases, and 3 bases lay in between. In DNA form, the CDR3 reads TGTGCCAGCAGTTTATCCCGCTCTGGAAACACCATATATTTT. Residues: CASSLSRSGNTIYF.

This sequence joins TRBV4-3 and TRBJ1-6, with D tentatively TRBD1 (5 bases). Germline V CDR1 and CDR2: LGHNA, YSLEER. CDR3 length equals 18 residues. Trimming shortened V by 0 bases and J by 0 bases, and 12 bases separated the two germline ends. CDR3 residues: CASSQEVGGSSYNSPLHF. The CDR3 DNA is TGCGCCAGCAGCCAAGAGGTGGGGGGGTCCTCCTATAATTCACCCCTCCACTTT.

The V call is TRBV2, the J call TRBJ2-1; TRBD2 matches at 13 bases. J was trimmed by 3 bases and V by 5 bases; bases with no gene match: 1. The CDR3 covers 15 residues. Germline V gives CDR1 SNHLY, CDR2 FYNNEI. This chain's CDR3 is CASSRLAGGYNEQFF. CDR3 DNA: TGTGCCAGCAGTCGACTAGCGGGGGGCTACAATGAGCAGTTCTTC. Drawing the rest from reference TRBV2 and TRBJ2-1, the complete variable domain is EPEVTQTPSHQVTQMGQEVILRCVPISNHLYFYWYRQILGQKVEFLVSFYNNEISEKSEIFDDQFSVERPDGSNFTLKIRSTKLEDSAMYFCASSRLAGGYNEQFFGPGTRLTVL.

The gene calls are TRBV21-1 and TRBJ2-5; TRBD2, the table's D call, was not compared with the DNA. TRBV21-1 is annotated as a pseudogene. This CDR3 region has 16 residues. CDR3 loop: CASPAGLAGVEGTQYF. The CDR3 nucleotides are TGTGCCAGCCCCGCGGGACTAGCGGGAGTGGAGGGGACCCAGTACTTC.

The chain has TRBV5-8 and TRBJ2-5, with 7 bases lining up with TRBD2. Looked up from germline, CDR1 is SGHTS and CDR2 is YDEGEE. Trimming at V came to 9 bases and at J to 9 bases, leaving 8 bases not matched to a gene. The CDR3 is 11 residues long. The DNA of the CDR3 is TGTGCCACCGAAGCGGGATGGTCCCAGTACTTC. This translates into CATEAGWSQYF.

The genes are TRBV11-2 and TRBJ2-5, with D maybe TRBD2 (6 bases). The CDR3 is made up of 15 amino acids. Germline CDR1 reads SGHAT; CDR2 reads FQNNGV. The germline V and J ends were trimmed by 1 base and 2 bases, with 11 bases remaining between them. CDR3 DNA sequence: TGTGCCAGCAGCTTAGCGGGGACTTCTCAAGAGACCCAGTACTTC. Translated, it gives CASSLAGTSQETQYF.

This sequence joins TRBV6-5 and TRBJ1-1; TRBD1 matches at 9 bases. Trimming removed 6 bases from V and 5 bases from J; junction bases left unmatched: 1. Germline V gives CDR1 MNHEY, CDR2 SVGAGI. The CDR3 length is 12 residues. The DNA of the CDR3 is TGTGCCAGCAGCGACAGGGGGACTGAAGCTTTCTTT. Residues: CASSDRGTEAFF.

The chain uses TRBV5-1 and TRBJ1-1; 8 bases are a match to TRBD1. The CDR3 is 15 amino acids. Looked up from germline, CDR1 is SGHRS and CDR2 is YFSETQ. Trimming at V came to 3 bases and at J to 0 bases, leaving 4 bases not matched to a gene. The CDR3 DNA reads TGCGCCAGCAGCTCTGCAGGGGGCCTGAACACTGAAGCTTTCTTT. This translates into CASSSAGGLNTEAFF.

The V call is TRBV6-6, the J call TRBJ1-1; 9 nucleotides agree with TRBD1. Looked up from germline, CDR1 is MNHNY and CDR2 is SVGAGI (reference sequence). The J segment lost 2 bases and the V segment lost 4 bases, leaving 5 bases of the junction unmatched. CDR3 length: 15 residues. CDR3 nucleotide sequence: TGTGCCAGCAGTTTTTCGACAGGGGGTAACACTGAAGCTTTCTTT. Its protein is CASSFSTGGNTEAFF.

This chain uses TRBV2 with TRBJ2-5; D might be TRBD2 (5 bases). The CDR3 is 14 amino acids. V gave up 5 bases and J gave up 5 bases, with 15 bases separating them. From germline, CDR1 is SNHLY and CDR2 FYNNEI. Here the CDR3 DNA reads TGTGCCAGCAGTACTACTAGGAATGGGGAGACCCAGTACTTC. Protein product: CASSTTRNGETQYF.

The rearrangement joins TRBV28 to TRBJ2-7; TRBD2 aligns across 8 bases. Germline V gene sequence: CDR1 MDHEN, CDR2 SYDVKM. V dropped 1 base and J dropped 4; count of bases not matched to a gene: 9. This CDR3 has 16 residues. The CDR3 sequence: CASSLFGGAGRYEQYF. CDR3 DNA: TGTGCCAGCAGTTTATTCGGGGGGGCGGGAAGGTACGAGCAGTACTTC.

In this sample, this clone turned up once. The V call is TRBV5-4, the J call TRBJ2-3; D gene ambiguous. CDR3 length: 14 residues. V shed 1 base and J shed 2 bases, with 8 bases lying between them. Germline assignment: CDR1 SGHNT and CDR2 YYREEE (reference sequence). CDR3 sequence (DNA): TGTGCCAGCAGCTTGTACCGCGACACAGATACGCAGTATTTT. It is translated as CASSLYRDTDTQYF.

The rearrangement joins TRBV12-3 or TRBV12-4 to TRBJ1-2; D gene uncertain. V lost 6 bases to trimming and J lost 2 bases, with 7 bases between them. The length of the CDR3 is 12 residues. CDR3 in DNA: TGTGCCAGCAGACCAGGAAACTATGGCTACACCTTC. Protein sequence: CASRPGNYGYTF.

The chain uses TRBV18 and TRBJ1-5, with 8 bases identical to TRBD1. The CDR3 is made up of 15 amino acids. V was pared by 6 bases and J by 1 base, with 5 bases of the junction left unmatched. The germline V gene encodes CDR1 KGHSH and CDR2 LQKENI. CDR3 loop: CASSKQGGSNQPQHF. CDR3 bases: TGTGCCAGCTCGAAACAGGGGGGCAGCAATCAGCCCCAGCATTTT.